This T cell receptor beta chain was sequenced for a study of vaccination effects on CD4 cells after COVID-19. Using viral peptide pools, the ViraFEST assay grew out antigen-specific CD4+ T cells prior to sequencing. Investigators separated out CD4+ T cells once about eleven days of culture had passed. Each vaccine recipient was nucleocapsid antibody negative and had no prior SARS-CoV-2 infection. Wells of roughly 2 million PBMC each were grown with around 10 IU/ml IL-2 and about 9.6 ug/ml peptides. Some clones are missing from TCRdb's copy, which holds only in-frame ones; the method was immunoSEQ multiplex PCR. Of fewer than 70,000 clones in the sample, 80% were seen once. The CDR3 length is 13 residues. In germline, CDR1 is SGHDT, CDR2 YYEEEE. Trimming cost V 0 bases and J 0 bases, with 4 bases left between them. This clone was counted between two and nine times. Its cognate antigen is unknown.

The TCR was taken from a human donor who received a COVID-19 vaccine. The V gene is TRBV5-6, the J gene TRBJ2-7; D gene unclear. Here the sequenced sample was CD4+ T cells from PBMCs cultured with SARS-CoV-2 spike peptides, taken before COVID-19 vaccination. Here the CDR3 DNA reads TGTGCCAGCAGCTTGGCCCACTCCTACGAGCAGTACGTC. Protein product: CASSLAHSYEQYV.